This TCR beta chain was sequenced in a study of cytomegalovirus exposure and HLA in healthy donors. For the study at large: Early released data comprised 75 million to 100 million unique TCRs from HLA-typed donors. Regarding the study as a whole: The authors listed about 170 TCR beta chains as cytomegalovirus-associated. A few chains tied to CMV proved CMV antigen-specific in vitro.

Concerning this clone itself: Its antigen is undetermined. The junction departs from germline at one end; a sequencing error may be responsible.

This CDR3 has 14 amino acids. The germline V gene encodes CDR1 SEHNR and CDR2 FQNEAQ (reference sequence). Researchers ran the PCR with 60 Vbeta and 13 Jbeta primers. TCRdb keeps only in-frame clones here, not all; method: immunoSEQ multiplex PCR. The sample lists approximately 100,000 clones, around 80% occurring once. V gene TRBV7-9 combines with J gene TRBJ1-1, with 9 bases that match TRBD1. The TCR was taken from a female donor in good health and CMV-seropositive. Sequencing used PBMCs. In nucleotides, the CDR3 is TGTTCCAGCAGCACTACAGGGGGCTTTTCTCAAGCTTTCTTT. Its translation: CSSSTTGGFSQAFF.